Below, 10 T cell receptor beta chains from the same sample are listed, as sequenced in a study of T cell responses to AZD1222 COVID-19 vaccine. The assay was immunoSEQ multiplex PCR, and TCRdb's table has in-frame clones only and misses some. Of some 150,000 clones in the sample, about 92% were seen once. The source was peripheral blood, collected on day 0 of AZD1222 vaccination. These TCRs come from an adult in good health.

The chain links TRBV4-1 to TRBJ1-5, with D uncertain. The ends were cut back, 0 bases at V and 0 bases at J, with 9 bases in the middle. Per germline, CDR1 MGHRA and CDR2 YSYEKL. CDR3 size: 16 residues. CDR3 loop: CASSQEATYSNQPQHF. In DNA form, the CDR3 reads TGCGCCAGCAGCCAAGAAGCGACTTATAGCAATCAGCCCCAGCATTTT.

As to this clone: The same CDR3 is also encoded by other DNA sequences in this sample. The J gene is TRBJ1-2, the V gene TRBV6-5; tentatively, D is TRBD1 (6 bases). The CDR3 has 14 amino acids. CDR1 and CDR2 from the germline V gene are MNHEY and SVGAGI. The V and J ends lost 0 bases and 5 bases respectively, with 10 bases between them. The CDR3 protein is CASSYSGGRYGYTF. The DNA for the CDR3 is TGTGCCAGCAGTTACTCGGGGGGGCGATATGGCTACACCTTC.

The V gene is TRBV6-5, the J gene TRBJ1-1, with TRBD1 matching over 9 bases. The J segment lost 5 bases and the V segment lost 6 bases, leaving 10 bases of the junction unmatched. Per the germline V gene, CDR1 is MNHEY and CDR2 is SVGAGI. There are 15 residues in the CDR3. In DNA, the CDR3 is TGTGCCAGCAGGCCACAGGGGGCCTCGAGAACTGAAGCTTTCTTT. Translation gives CASRPQGASRTEAFF.

The count of this clone is one. V gene TRBV18 combines with J gene TRBJ1-2; a possible D gene is TRBD1 (5 bases). This CDR3 comprises 14 residues. The ends were cut back, 3 bases at V and 2 bases at J, with 10 bases in the middle. Germline loops: CDR1 KGHSH, CDR2 LQKENI. The DNA for the CDR3 is TGTGCCAGCTCACCGCGGACACCGAACTATGGCTACACCTTC. It is translated as CASSPRTPNYGYTF.

V gene TRBV7-9 combines with J gene TRBJ1-6, with TRBD1 matching over 8 bases. From germline, CDR1 is SEHNR and CDR2 FQNEAQ (reference sequence). The CDR3 consists of 15 residues. J lost 6 bases, V lost 5 bases, and 6 bases had no gene match. CDR3 region: CASSGGTGINSPLHF. The CDR3 bases are TGTGCCAGCAGCGGCGGGACAGGCATTAATTCACCCCTCCACTTT.

The rearrangement uses TRBV5-4 and TRBJ2-3; D may be TRBD2 (7 bases). CDR1 SGHNT and CDR2 YYREEE come from the germline V gene (reference sequence). This CDR3 is built from 15 residues. Trimming took 4 bases from V and 0 from J, leaving 12 bases between them. CDR3 sequence (DNA): TGTGCCAGCAGCAAGGGGGGGACAAGCACAGATACGCAGTATTTT. This translates into CASSKGGTSTDTQYF.

The chain couples TRBV7-5 to TRBJ2-1; TRBD2 is taken as the D call from the table, unchecked against the DNA. TRBV7-5 is classified as a pseudogene. CDR3 length: 13 residues. The CDR3 here is CARWGGSYNEQFF. In nucleotides, the CDR3 is TGTGCCAGGTGGGGGGGGTCCTACAATGAGCAGTTCTTC.

This clone was picked up one time. The chain carries TRBV28 and TRBJ2-2; no definite D call. The CDR3 spans 16 residues. V lost 5 bases and J lost 5, with 18 bases in between. The germline CDR1 and CDR2 sequences are MDHEN and SYDVKM. The CDR3 bases are TGTGCCAGCAGTCCGTACGGTAGTGGAGAAACCGGGGAGCTGTTTTTT. Translated: CASSPYGSGETGELFF.

The V call is TRBV6-2 or TRBV6-3, the J call TRBJ1-6; unclear D gene. Germline assignment: CDR1 MNHEY and CDR2 SVGEGT. The CDR3 spans 12 residues. Trimming removed 4 bases at V and 10 bases at J, with 8 bases between. This CDR3 is CASSFPGSPLHF. In DNA, the CDR3 is TGTGCCAGCAGTTTTCCTGGCTCACCCCTCCACTTT.

Written as DNA, the CDR3 is TGTGCCAGCAGTGAAGTTGGCAAGAACACTGAAGCTTTCTTT. Translation: CASSEVGKNTEAFF. The chain uses TRBV6-1 and TRBJ1-1; D ambiguous. The CDR3 totals 14 residues. Germline assignment: CDR1 MNHNS and CDR2 SASEGT. V was shortened by 1 base and J by 1 base, with 7 bases between the two germline ends.